This T cell receptor (beta chain) was observed in a study of early T cells in non-severe SARS-CoV-2 infection. This clonotype was detected many times. TCRdb independently ran MiXCR on the 5' RACE reads; one entry per CDR3 protein. The sample carries around 44,000 distinct CDR3 sequences, 7.7% recorded once. The clonotype comes from an adult who was a healthcare worker with PCR-confirmed SARS-CoV-2 infection or an uninfected control (not recorded which). The sample taken for sequencing was whole blood.

This CDR3 is CSAVTPYEQYF. The CDR3 DNA is TGCAGTGCTGTAACCCCCTACGAGCAGTACTTC. The J gene is TRBJ2-7, the V gene TRBV20-1; D gene uncertain. With 5 bases removed from V and 2 bases from J, the gap between germline ends came to 7 bases. Germline V gene sequence: CDR1 DFQATT, CDR2 SNEGSKA (reference sequence). The CDR3 runs 11 residues.